This TCR beta chain was sequenced in a study of TIL therapy for anti-PD-1-resistant metastatic lung cancer. Across the whole study: Median tumor mutation burden was under 1.9 mutations per megabase. Findings and caveats of the study: This highly selected cohort may not generalize to typical lung cancer patients.

As to time point: pre-treatment sample, taken before nivolumab and TIL therapy. Between the trimmed V and J ends, which lost 2 bases and 9 bases, there was a span of 21 bases. The V gene's germline CDR1 is SGHRS and CDR2 YFSETQ. CDR3 length equals 16 residues. This was the immunoSEQ v3 assay. Survey-level samples got approximately 1.8 million read pairs; deep-level samples got roughly 4.5-6 million. Produced via immunoSEQ multiplex PCR; TCRdb's table is partial and in-frame only. The sample has 16,000 or so clones, roughly 72% seen once; the top ten hold around 33%. Note on this clone: Its cognate antigen is unknown.

The sequence was collected from a person aged 25 to 85 with non-small cell lung cancer. The J gene is TRBJ2-1, the V gene TRBV5-1; possibly TRBD1 or TRBD2 for D (7 bases each). The input for sequencing was blood, taken at baseline. The CDR3 nucleotides are TGCGCCAGCAGCTTCGTGACTAGCAGGGGGGAAGGTGAGCAGTTCTTC. Protein: CASSFVTSRGEGEQFF.